A selection of T cell receptor beta chains follows, all from one sample in a study of control samples from healthy donors and cancer patients. TCRdb's copy holds only in-frame clones and misses some; the assay was immunoSEQ multiplex PCR. The sample has some 140,000 clones, just under 95% seen once. The sample consisted of PBMCs. The receptor set was obtained from a man in his sixties with colorectal cancer. Each CDR3 is given with its conserved first and last residue. D genes are given only for firm matches. For some rows the clone size is stated as once, few or many, or as a class when expanded; others skip it.

cdr3_nt: TGTGCCAGCAGCGGGTATCTAAGCTCCTATAATTCACCCCTCCACTTT; cdr3_aa: CASSGYLSSYNSPLHF; j_call: TRBJ1-6; cdr3_length: 16; v_call: TRBV7-2; d_call: -; clone_size: once
cdr3_nt: TGTGCCAGCACCGCCCGGACTAGCCCGTCGGGTGATGAGCAGTTCTTC; cdr3_aa: CASTARTSPSGDEQFF; j_call: TRBJ2-1; cdr3_length: 16; v_call: TRBV9; d_call: TRBD2; clone_size: -
cdr3_nt: TGTGCCAGCAGCCCCGCAGGGCCCCCCTACGAGCAGTACTTC; cdr3_aa: CASSPAGPPYEQYF; j_call: TRBJ2-7; cdr3_length: 14; v_call: TRBV3-1/TRBV3-2; d_call: -; clone_size: few
cdr3_nt: TGTGCCAGCGGGGAGGGTAATGAAAAACTGTTTTTT; cdr3_aa: CASGEGNEKLFF; j_call: TRBJ1-4; cdr3_length: 12; v_call: TRBV3-1/TRBV3-2; d_call: -; clone_size: -
cdr3_nt: TGTGCCAGCAGCCAACGGGTCATGAACACTGAAGCTTTCTTT; cdr3_aa: CASSQRVMNTEAFF; j_call: TRBJ1-1; cdr3_length: 14; v_call: TRBV3-1/TRBV3-2; d_call: -; clone_size: -
cdr3_nt: TGTGCCATCAGTGACGGGGCGGTAGGTAATGAGCAGTTCTTC; cdr3_aa: CAISDGAVGNEQFF; j_call: TRBJ2-1; cdr3_length: 14; v_call: TRBV10-3; d_call: -; clone_size: -
cdr3_nt: TGTGCCAGCAGAGCAACGACCGGGACAGGGTGGATGGGCTACACCTTC; cdr3_aa: CASRATTGTGWMGYTF; j_call: TRBJ1-2; cdr3_length: 16; v_call: TRBV25-1; d_call: TRBD1; clone_size: once
cdr3_nt: TGTGCCTGGTACCCCGGGACAGGGGTTCCCCATGGCTACACCTTC; cdr3_aa: CAWYPGTGVPHGYTF; j_call: TRBJ1-2; cdr3_length: 15; v_call: TRBV30; d_call: TRBD1; clone_size: -
cdr3_nt: TGTGCCTGGAGTGGGGCCTTCCATCAGCCCCAGCATTTT; cdr3_aa: CAWSGAFHQPQHF; j_call: TRBJ1-5; cdr3_length: 13; v_call: TRBV30; d_call: -; clone_size: -
cdr3_nt: TGTGCCAGCAGCTTAGAAACCGCAGCTAGGATGTTTTTT; cdr3_aa: CASSLETAARMFF; j_call: TRBJ1-4; cdr3_length: 13; v_call: TRBV7-9; d_call: -; clone_size: -
cdr3_nt: TGTGCCAGCAGCCCCCTGACTGTGGGTCGGGGGAGCAATGAGCAGTTCTTC; cdr3_aa: CASSPLTVGRGSNEQFF; j_call: TRBJ2-1; cdr3_length: 17; v_call: TRBV7-8; d_call: -; clone_size: -
cdr3_nt: TGTGCCAGCTCACCGTCCCAGGGTCGGGGGACGTACTTC; cdr3_aa: CASSPSQGRGTYF; j_call: TRBJ2-7; cdr3_length: 13; v_call: TRBV18; d_call: -; clone_size: few
cdr3_nt: TGTGCCAGCAGTGAAGTGGAGACTAGCGGCGCCGATACGCAGTATTTT; cdr3_aa: CASSEVETSGADTQYF; j_call: TRBJ2-3; cdr3_length: 16; v_call: TRBV6-1; d_call: TRBD2; clone_size: -
cdr3_nt: TGTGCCAGCCGTGAGGTGGGAAGGGGCACTGAAGCTTTCTTT; cdr3_aa: CASREVGRGTEAFF; j_call: TRBJ1-1; cdr3_length: 14; v_call: TRBV19; d_call: -; clone_size: once
cdr3_nt: TGCGCCAGCAGCCAAACCGGGACAAGTAACTATGGCTACACCTTC; cdr3_aa: CASSQTGTSNYGYTF; j_call: TRBJ1-2; cdr3_length: 15; v_call: TRBV4-1; d_call: -; clone_size: few
cdr3_nt: TGTGCCAGCAGTTTCGGGGGGGCTGGAGATACGCAGTATTTT; cdr3_aa: CASSFGGAGDTQYF; j_call: TRBJ2-3; cdr3_length: 14; v_call: TRBV6-5; d_call: TRBD2; clone_size: once
cdr3_nt: TGTGCCAGCGGTCGACAGGGGGCTTACGAGCAGTACTTC; cdr3_aa: CASGRQGAYEQYF; j_call: TRBJ2-7; cdr3_length: 13; v_call: TRBV27; d_call: TRBD1; clone_size: -
cdr3_nt: TGTGCCAGTACCTCATCCGGCGGGGGGTTAGCTTTCTTT; cdr3_aa: CASTSSGGGLAFF; j_call: TRBJ1-1; cdr3_length: 13; v_call: TRBV19; d_call: -; clone_size: -
cdr3_nt: TGCGCCAGCAGCCCCGGAGGGCGGGGAAATGAGCAGTTCTTC; cdr3_aa: CASSPGGRGNEQFF; j_call: TRBJ2-1; cdr3_length: 14; v_call: TRBV5-1; d_call: -; clone_size: -
cdr3_nt: TGTGCCAGTAGTATAGTCGGACCGGGGGAGACCCAGTACTTC; cdr3_aa: CASSIVGPGETQYF; j_call: TRBJ2-5; cdr3_length: 14; v_call: TRBV19; d_call: -; clone_size: -
cdr3_nt: TGTGCCAGCAGCTTGATGATATTAGGAGGACAGTTAAATTATGGCTACACCTTC; cdr3_aa: CASSLMILGGQLNYGYTF; j_call: TRBJ1-2; cdr3_length: 18; v_call: TRBV5-5; d_call: -; clone_size: -
cdr3_nt: TGTGCCAGCAGCCCCCCGGGGGGGCCGTGGGAGACCCAGTACTTC; cdr3_aa: CASSPPGGPWETQYF; j_call: TRBJ2-5; cdr3_length: 15; v_call: TRBV11-2; d_call: TRBD2; clone_size: -
cdr3_nt: TGTGCCAGCAGCTTAGGGGGCGGGCGAGTGGGAGAGACCCAGTACTTC; cdr3_aa: CASSLGGGRVGETQYF; j_call: TRBJ2-5; cdr3_length: 16; v_call: TRBV7-2; d_call: -; clone_size: once
cdr3_nt: TGTGCCAGCAGCTCCGACAGGGAGGTAGACACTGAAGCTTTCTTT; cdr3_aa: CASSSDREVDTEAFF; j_call: TRBJ1-1; cdr3_length: 15; v_call: TRBV7-9; d_call: TRBD1; clone_size: -
cdr3_nt: TGTGCCAGCAGAGGACAGGCCCGCTATGGCTACACCTTC; cdr3_aa: CASRGQARYGYTF; j_call: TRBJ1-2; cdr3_length: 13; v_call: TRBV6-5; d_call: TRBD1; clone_size: -
cdr3_nt: TGTGCCAGTAGTATAAAAGGACAGGGGTCCTACAATGAGCAGTTCTTC; cdr3_aa: CASSIKGQGSYNEQFF; j_call: TRBJ2-1; cdr3_length: 16; v_call: TRBV19; d_call: TRBD1; clone_size: -
cdr3_nt: TGTGCCATCAGTGAGTCCTGGACAGGGGGCCGCACTGAAGCTTTCTTT; cdr3_aa: CAISESWTGGRTEAFF; j_call: TRBJ1-1; cdr3_length: 16; v_call: TRBV10-3; d_call: TRBD1; clone_size: -
cdr3_nt: TGTGCCAGCAGCTTAGCGGGATGGACTGAAGCTTTCTTT; cdr3_aa: CASSLAGWTEAFF; j_call: TRBJ1-1; cdr3_length: 13; v_call: TRBV11-2; d_call: -; clone_size: -
cdr3_nt: TGTGCCAGCAGTGTAAGAACTTATAGCAATCAGCCCCAGCATTTT; cdr3_aa: CASSVRTYSNQPQHF; j_call: TRBJ1-5; cdr3_length: 15; v_call: TRBV28; d_call: -; clone_size: -
cdr3_nt: TGCGCCAGCAGTGAACCCGCAGGGGGATCACCCCTCCACTTT; cdr3_aa: CASSEPAGGSPLHF; j_call: TRBJ1-6; cdr3_length: 14; v_call: TRBV10-2; d_call: TRBD1; clone_size: -
cdr3_nt: TGTGCCAGCAGTCGGGGTGGGGGGGAAAAACTGTTTTTT; cdr3_aa: CASSRGGGEKLFF; j_call: TRBJ1-4; cdr3_length: 13; v_call: TRBV6-6; d_call: -; clone_size: -
cdr3_nt: TGCGCCAGCAGCTTGGAGGACAGGGGGTTAGAGACCCAGTACTTC; cdr3_aa: CASSLEDRGLETQYF; j_call: TRBJ2-5; cdr3_length: 15; v_call: TRBV5-1; d_call: TRBD1; clone_size: -
cdr3_nt: TGTGCCAGCAGTTATCGTCCAAATGAAAAACTGTTTTTT; cdr3_aa: CASSYRPNEKLFF; j_call: TRBJ1-4; cdr3_length: 13; v_call: TRBV6-5; d_call: -; clone_size: -
cdr3_nt: TGTGCCACCAGTGAGCTAGCGGGGGGGCACGACAATGAGCAGTTCTTC; cdr3_aa: CATSELAGGHDNEQFF; j_call: TRBJ2-1; cdr3_length: 16; v_call: TRBV24-1; d_call: TRBD2; clone_size: -
cdr3_nt: TGTGCCACCAGCAGCCCTGCGGAGGCGTGGAGTGGCTACACCTTC; cdr3_aa: CATSSPAEAWSGYTF; j_call: TRBJ1-2; cdr3_length: 15; v_call: TRBV15; d_call: -; clone_size: once
cdr3_nt: TGTGCCAGCAGTGAACCAGGGGTACCTAGCACAGATACGCAGTATTTT; cdr3_aa: CASSEPGVPSTDTQYF; j_call: TRBJ2-3; cdr3_length: 16; v_call: TRBV6-1; d_call: -; clone_size: once
cdr3_nt: TGTGCCAGCAGCTTATACTCGGGGGGGCACGATACGCAGTATTTT; cdr3_aa: CASSLYSGGHDTQYF; j_call: TRBJ2-3; cdr3_length: 15; v_call: TRBV7-8; d_call: TRBD2; clone_size: -
cdr3_nt: TGTGCCAGCAGCTTAGAGGGGCAGATCACAGATACGCAGTATTTT; cdr3_aa: CASSLEGQITDTQYF; j_call: TRBJ2-3; cdr3_length: 15; v_call: TRBV11-3; d_call: -; clone_size: -
cdr3_nt: TGTGCCAGCAGTTTAAGCGGGTCAGAGACCCAGTACTTC; cdr3_aa: CASSLSGSETQYF; j_call: TRBJ2-5; cdr3_length: 13; v_call: TRBV28; d_call: -; clone_size: -
cdr3_nt: TGTGCCAGCAGCTCCCTGAGCAACACTGAAGCTTTCTTT; cdr3_aa: CASSSLSNTEAFF; j_call: TRBJ1-1; cdr3_length: 13; v_call: TRBV6-6; d_call: -; clone_size: once
cdr3_nt: TGCAGCGAGCTGACAGGGGCAAGGAATGAGCAGTTCTTC; cdr3_aa: CSELTGARNEQFF; j_call: TRBJ2-1; cdr3_length: 13; v_call: TRBV29-1; d_call: TRBD1; clone_size: -
cdr3_nt: TGTGCCAGCAGTGAAAGGCAAAATCTAGCCAAAAACATTCAGTACTTC; cdr3_aa: CASSERQNLAKNIQYF; j_call: TRBJ2-4; cdr3_length: 16; v_call: TRBV6-1; d_call: -; clone_size: -
cdr3_nt: TGTGCCAGCCGGAGGAGTAATGAAAAACTGTTTTTT; cdr3_aa: CASRRSNEKLFF; j_call: TRBJ1-4; cdr3_length: 12; v_call: TRBV3-1/TRBV3-2; d_call: -; clone_size: once
cdr3_nt: TGTGCCAGCAGCCAAGACGCAGGGACGTATAATTCACCCCTCCACTTT; cdr3_aa: CASSQDAGTYNSPLHF; j_call: TRBJ1-6; cdr3_length: 16; v_call: TRBV14; d_call: -; clone_size: -
cdr3_nt: TGTGCCTGGGAAGGGGTGACAGGGTTAACAGATACGCAGTATTTT; cdr3_aa: CAWEGVTGLTDTQYF; j_call: TRBJ2-3; cdr3_length: 15; v_call: TRBV30; d_call: TRBD1; clone_size: -
cdr3_nt: TGTGCCAGCTCACCGCCGGGACAGGGGAATCAGCCCCAGCATTTT; cdr3_aa: CASSPPGQGNQPQHF; j_call: TRBJ1-5; cdr3_length: 15; v_call: TRBV18; d_call: TRBD1; clone_size: -
cdr3_nt: TGTGCCAGCAGTCCCCCCTGGACAGCCAATTCACCCCTCCACTTT; cdr3_aa: CASSPPWTANSPLHF; j_call: TRBJ1-6; cdr3_length: 15; v_call: TRBV6-2/TRBV6-3; d_call: -; clone_size: -
cdr3_nt: TGTGCCAGCAGTTTATTGCCTAGCGGGGGGTCCGGGGAGCTGTTTTTT; cdr3_aa: CASSLLPSGGSGELFF; j_call: TRBJ2-2; cdr3_length: 16; v_call: TRBV27; d_call: TRBD2; clone_size: -
cdr3_nt: TGTGCCAGCTCACCGGGCGGAGAGACCCAGTACTTC; cdr3_aa: CASSPGGETQYF; j_call: TRBJ2-5; cdr3_length: 12; v_call: TRBV18; d_call: -; clone_size: -
cdr3_nt: TGTGCCAGCAGTTTAAGGGAGGGCCCCTATGGCTACACCTTC; cdr3_aa: CASSLREGPYGYTF; j_call: TRBJ1-2; cdr3_length: 14; v_call: TRBV27; d_call: -; clone_size: -
cdr3_nt: TGTGCCTGGACAACCGGCACCTCTGGAAACACCATATATTTT; cdr3_aa: CAWTTGTSGNTIYF; j_call: TRBJ1-3; cdr3_length: 14; v_call: TRBV30; d_call: -; clone_size: -
cdr3_nt: TGCGCCAGCAGCATTTCGGGACAGGAATACAATGAGCAGTTCTTC; cdr3_aa: CASSISGQEYNEQFF; j_call: TRBJ2-1; cdr3_length: 15; v_call: TRBV4-1; d_call: TRBD1; clone_size: -
cdr3_nt: TGTGCCCGCAGCGGGGGGGGAGGCCCGAGCTCTGGAAACACCATATATTTT; cdr3_aa: CARSGGGGPSSGNTIYF; j_call: TRBJ1-3; cdr3_length: 17; v_call: TRBV9; d_call: -; clone_size: -
cdr3_nt: TGTGCCAGCAGTTCCCTGACAGGGAACACTGAAGCTTTCTTT; cdr3_aa: CASSSLTGNTEAFF; j_call: TRBJ1-1; cdr3_length: 14; v_call: TRBV6-5; d_call: -; clone_size: -
cdr3_nt: TGTGCCAGCAGTACCGGGAGCTTCGGGGAGACCCAGTACTTC; cdr3_aa: CASSTGSFGETQYF; j_call: TRBJ2-5; cdr3_length: 14; v_call: TRBV6-5; d_call: -; clone_size: -
cdr3_nt: TGTGCCAGCAGCTTGGGGGATTTTGGCTACACCTTC; cdr3_aa: CASSLGDFGYTF; j_call: TRBJ1-2; cdr3_length: 12; v_call: TRBV6-6; d_call: -; clone_size: -